These T cell receptor beta chains were read from a single sample in a study of blood T cell repertoires in COVID-19. The protocol was immunoSEQ multiplex PCR, while the TCRdb copy is restricted to in-frame clones and leaves out a portion. Counted here are around 190,000 clones, 65% to 90% occurring once; the ten biggest clones make up around 13%. Input material: peripheral blood. The receptor set was obtained from a human donor in a cohort sampled during active COVID-19. Both conserved end residues are part of each CDR3. A D gene is named only where the DNA matches it firmly. The size field is filled for only some rows; it gives once, few, many or a size class.

d_gene	abundance	v_gene	j_gene	CDR3nt	CDR3aa
NA	NA	TRBV7-9	TRBJ2-3	TGTGCCAGCAGCTTTCTCACAGATACGCAGTATTTT	CASSFLTDTQYF
TRBD2	NA	TRBV12-5	TRBJ2-1	TGTGCTAGTTCCCGCGGGGGAAATGAGCAGTTCTTC	CASSRGGNEQFF
NA	NA	TRBV27	TRBJ1-1	TGTGCCAGCAGGACTTTTAACACTGAAGCTTTCTTT	CASRTFNTEAFF
TRBD2	NA	TRBV2	TRBJ2-3	TGTGCCAGCCGTGGGGGGGGTACGCAGTATTTT	CASRGGGTQYF
TRBD1	NA	TRBV27	TRBJ1-5	TGTGCCAGCAGTTCCTTGACAGGGGAACGTCAGCCCCAGCATTTT	CASSSLTGERQPQHF
TRBD1	few	TRBV5-4	TRBJ1-6	TGTGCCAGCAGCCGGGACAGGGGCTATAATTCACCCCTCCACTTT	CASSRDRGYNSPLHF
TRBD1	NA	TRBV28	TRBJ2-2	TGTGCCAGCAGGACAGGGGGTAACACCGGGGAGCTGTTTTTT	CASRTGGNTGELFF
NA	NA	TRBV27	TRBJ2-7	TGTGCCAGCAGTCCTTTAGGGGACACGGAACCCCTCGGGCAGTACTTC	CASSPLGDTEPLGQYF
TRBD2	NA	TRBV28	TRBJ2-1	TGTGCCAGTCCTCCTAACGTAGCGGGACTCGTTCATGAGCAGTTCTTC	CASPPNVAGLVHEQFF
NA	NA	TRBV5-1	TRBJ1-1	TGCGCCAGCAGCCTGAGTCGGGGGAACACTGAAGCTTTCTTT	CASSLSRGNTEAFF
TRBD2	NA	TRBV4-2	TRBJ2-3	TGTGCCAGCAGCCAAGATCGGCCTAGCGGGGGGAGCACAGATACGCAGTATTTT	CASSQDRPSGGSTDTQYF
NA	NA	TRBV28	TRBJ1-5	TGTGCCAGCAGATTGGACAGTAGCAATCAGCCCCAGCATTTT	CASRLDSSNQPQHF
NA	NA	TRBV5-5	TRBJ1-1	TGTGCCAGCAGCTTCGCGGGGGGCGATGAAGCTTTCTTT	CASSFAGGDEAFF
NA	NA	TRBV30	TRBJ1-1	TGTGCCTGGAGTTTTCCAGACAGGATTAACACTGAAGCTTTCTTT	CAWSFPDRINTEAFF
NA	once	TRBV7-2	TRBJ2-2	TGTGCCAGCAGCTTAGGGGGACAGAACACCGGGGAGCTGTTTTTT	CASSLGGQNTGELFF
NA	NA	TRBV29-1	TRBJ2-3	TGCAGCGCTGCACAGGACACTAGCACAGATACGCAGTATTTT	CSAAQDTSTDTQYF
TRBD1	NA	TRBV9	TRBJ2-2	TGTGCCAGCAGCATCGGGACAGGGCCCATGTGGGAGCTGTTTTTT	CASSIGTGPMWELFF
TRBD2	few	TRBV30	TRBJ2-5	TGTGCCTGGAGTGCCCCGGGACTAGCGGGAGAAGAGACCCAGTACTTC	CAWSAPGLAGEETQYF
NA	NA	TRBV18	TRBJ2-3	TGTGCCAGCTCACCGAGGTACAGGCTAGCGCCCGCTAGCACAGATACGCAGTATTTT	CASSPRYRLAPASTDTQYF
NA	once	TRBV2	TRBJ2-7	TGTGCCAGCAGCCAACTAGGGAAGAACTACGAGCAGTACTTC	CASSQLGKNYEQYF
TRBD1	once	TRBV15	TRBJ2-7	TGTGCCACCAGCAGGGGGACAGACTACGAGCAGTACTTC	CATSRGTDYEQYF
TRBD1	NA	TRBV30	TRBJ1-6	TGTGCCTGGAGTGTACCCGGGACAGGGGGTTCACCCCTCCACTTT	CAWSVPGTGGSPLHF
TRBD1	NA	TRBV10-1	TRBJ1-2	TGCGCCAGCAGAGAGGGGGGACAGGGCGACGGCTACACCTTC	CASREGGQGDGYTF
TRBD2	NA	TRBV18	TRBJ2-7	TGTGCCAGCTCACCCTCGACGGGGGGGGGCGAGCAGTACTTC	CASSPSTGGGEQYF
TRBD2	NA	TRBV28	TRBJ2-1	TGTGCCAGCAGGCGGGGACTAGCGGGAGGTACCTACAATGAGCAGTTCTTC	CASRRGLAGGTYNEQFF
TRBD2	NA	TRBV10-1	TRBJ2-1	TGCGCCAGCAGCTCCCTCCTTAGCGGGAGGATGAATGAGCAGTTCTTC	CASSSLLSGRMNEQFF
NA	NA	TRBV5-5	TRBJ1-4	TGTGCCAGCAGCCCGGAGAGTTCGTGGCAGCCGTTCGAAAAACTGTTTTTT	CASSPESSWQPFEKLFF
TRBD1	NA	TRBV11-2	TRBJ1-5	TGTGCCAGCAGCCGACAGGGGGCCTATCAGCCCCAGCATTTT	CASSRQGAYQPQHF
NA	NA	TRBV7-2	TRBJ1-5	TGTGCCAGCAGCTTAAGGGCAGCGGACAATCAGCCCCAGCATTTT	CASSLRAADNQPQHF
TRBD1	NA	TRBV28	TRBJ2-3	TGTGCCAGCAGGAGGACAGGGCATGCAGATACGCAGTATTTT	CASRRTGHADTQYF
NA	NA	TRBV6-5	TRBJ2-5	TGTGCCAGCAGTCGGGAGACCCAGTACTTC	CASSRETQYF
NA	NA	TRBV24-1	TRBJ2-1	TGTGCCACCAGTTGGGGCTCAAGCTCCTACAATGAGCAGTTCTTC	CATSWGSSSYNEQFF
NA	NA	TRBV7-9	TRBJ2-1	TGTGCCAGCAGCTCCTCCCTTTATGAGCAGTTCTTC	CASSSSLYEQFF
NA	few	TRBV3-1/TRBV3-2	TRBJ1-5	TGTGCCAGCAGCCAAGCGGGCGGGCAGCCCCAGCATTTT	CASSQAGGQPQHF
NA	NA	TRBV6-6	TRBJ2-7	TGTGCCAGCAACACAGACTCCTACGAGCAGTACTTC	CASNTDSYEQYF
TRBD1	once	TRBV2	TRBJ2-7	TGTGCCAGCGGGTGGACAGGGGGGACCTACGAGCAGTACTTC	CASGWTGGTYEQYF
NA	NA	TRBV9	TRBJ1-4	TGTGCCAGCAGCCCAAGACAATCTGAAAAACTGTTTTTT	CASSPRQSEKLFF
TRBD1	NA	TRBV25-1	TRBJ2-1	TGTGCCAGCAGACAACCTCCCGGACAGGGGATTAACAATGAGCAGTTCTTC	CASRQPPGQGINNEQFF
TRBD1	NA	TRBV29-1	TRBJ2-1	TGCAGCGCTAGGGTACAGGGGGCGAAACGGCGCTCCTACAATGAGCAGTTCTTC	CSARVQGAKRRSYNEQFF
TRBD1	NA	TRBV28	TRBJ1-3	TGTGCCAGCACCAAGGGGGGACAGGTTAGAAACACCATATATTTT	CASTKGGQVRNTIYF
TRBD2	NA	TRBV24-1	TRBJ2-1	TGTGCCACCAGTGACCCAAGCGGGATCTCCTACAATGAGCAGTTCTTC	CATSDPSGISYNEQFF
NA	NA	TRBV5-1	TRBJ2-7	TGCGCCAGCAGCTTGGCCGGACAGCCCTACGAGCAGTACTTC	CASSLAGQPYEQYF
NA	NA	TRBV5-4	TRBJ1-2	TGTGCCAGCAGCGGTAGGGGAATCGGCTATGGCTACACCTTC	CASSGRGIGYGYTF
NA	NA	TRBV6-1	TRBJ2-2	TGTGCCAGCAGTGAAGAGCCACCGTCCTATTTACGGGTATCCGGGGAGCTGTTTTTT	CASSEEPPSYLRVSGELFF
TRBD2	NA	TRBV9	TRBJ2-1	TGTGCCAGCAGCGGTAGCGGGAGTATGTACAATGAGCAGTTCTTC	CASSGSGSMYNEQFF
NA	NA	TRBV27	TRBJ2-7	TGTGCCAGCAGTTTATTCCGTTACTCCTACGAGCAGTACTTC	CASSLFRYSYEQYF
TRBD2	NA	TRBV9	TRBJ2-1	TGTGCCAGCAGCGTAGCTAGCGGGGTGAACAATGAGCAGTTCTTC	CASSVASGVNNEQFF
NA	few	TRBV14	TRBJ1-5	TGTGCCAGCAGCCAAGTAAGAACAGTGCGCAATCAGCCCCAGCATTTT	CASSQVRTVRNQPQHF
TRBD2	NA	TRBV7-2	TRBJ2-3	TGTGCCAGCAGCTCCAGGGGGGCTAGCGGGACTAGCACAGATACGCAGTATTTT	CASSSRGASGTSTDTQYF
NA	NA	TRBV27	TRBJ2-7	TGTGCCAGCAGTTTCGGGAGTACCTACGAGCAGTACTTC	CASSFGSTYEQYF
NA	once	TRBV7-9	TRBJ1-6	TGTGCCAGCAGCTTAGGAACTCCCCGAGGGGGAGCTTATAATTCACCCCTCCACTTT	CASSLGTPRGGAYNSPLHF
NA	NA	TRBV7-9	TRBJ1-2	TGTGCCGTTAGACAGACCTCTAACTATGGCTACACCTTC	CAVRQTSNYGYTF
TRBD2	NA	TRBV2	TRBJ2-7	TGTGCCAGCAGTAGACTAGCGGGAGGGCCCTCTTCCTCCTACGAGCAGTACTTC	CASSRLAGGPSSSYEQYF
NA	NA	TRBV7-2	TRBJ2-2	TGTGCCAGCAGCTTAGGTAGCGCGAACACCGGGGAGCTGTTTTTT	CASSLGSANTGELFF
NA	NA	TRBV21-1	TRBJ2-2	TGTGCCAGCAGCAAAGACGGGACACTTAACACCGGGGAGCTGTTTTTT	CASSKDGTLNTGELFF
TRBD2	NA	TRBV28	TRBJ2-3	TGTGCCAGCAGTAAACCGAAGCGGGAGGGCCGGGATACGCAGTATTTT	CASSKPKREGRDTQYF